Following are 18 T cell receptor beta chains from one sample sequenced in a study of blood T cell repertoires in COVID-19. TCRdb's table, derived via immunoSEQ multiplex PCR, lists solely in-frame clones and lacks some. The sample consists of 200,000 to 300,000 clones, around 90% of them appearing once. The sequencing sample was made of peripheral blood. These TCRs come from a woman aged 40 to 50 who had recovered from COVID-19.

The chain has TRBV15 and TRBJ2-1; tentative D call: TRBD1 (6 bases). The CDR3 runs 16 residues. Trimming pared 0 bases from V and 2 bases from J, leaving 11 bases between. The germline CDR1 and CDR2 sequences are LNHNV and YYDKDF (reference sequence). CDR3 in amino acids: CATSREGAPPYNEQFF. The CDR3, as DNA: TGTGCCACCAGCAGAGAGGGGGCTCCCCCCTACAATGAGCAGTTCTTC.

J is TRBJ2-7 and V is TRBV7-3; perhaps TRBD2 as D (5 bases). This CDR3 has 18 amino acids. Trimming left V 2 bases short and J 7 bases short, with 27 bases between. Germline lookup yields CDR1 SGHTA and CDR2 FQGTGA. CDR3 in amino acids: CASSLGPRHAHLPGEQYF. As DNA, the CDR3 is TGTGCCAGCAGCTTAGGTCCCCGGCACGCCCACTTACCGGGGGAGCAGTACTTC.

The CDR3 DNA is TGTGCCAGCACCCTTAGCGGGACCCCCTACGAGCAGTACTTC. As protein: CASTLSGTPYEQYF. This chain joins TRBV7-9 and TRBJ2-7, with 8 bases fitting TRBD2. The J segment lost 2 bases and the V segment lost 7 bases, leaving 7 bases of the junction unmatched. The CDR3 is made up of 14 amino acids. Germline lookup yields CDR1 SEHNR and CDR2 FQNEAQ (reference sequence).

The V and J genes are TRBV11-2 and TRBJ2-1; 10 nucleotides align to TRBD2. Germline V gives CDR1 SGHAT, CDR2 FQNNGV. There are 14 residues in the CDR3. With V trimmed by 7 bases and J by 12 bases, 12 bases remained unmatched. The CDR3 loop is CASTNMLAGDGQFF. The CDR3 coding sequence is TGTGCCAGCACCAATATGCTAGCGGGAGATGGGCAGTTCTTC. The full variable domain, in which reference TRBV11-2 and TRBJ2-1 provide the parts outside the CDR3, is EAGVAQSPRYKIIEKRQSVAFWCNPISGHATLYWYQQILGQGPKLLIQFQNNGVVDDSQLPKDRFSAERLKGVDSTLKIQPAKLEDSAVYLCASTNMLAGDGQFFGPGTRLTVL.

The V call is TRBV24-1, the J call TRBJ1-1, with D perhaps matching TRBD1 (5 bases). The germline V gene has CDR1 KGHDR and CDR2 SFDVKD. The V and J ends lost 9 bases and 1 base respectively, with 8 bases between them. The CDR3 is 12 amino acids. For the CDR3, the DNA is TGTGCCACCGGGGGGTCGAACACTGAAGCTTTCTTT. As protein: CATGGSNTEAFF.

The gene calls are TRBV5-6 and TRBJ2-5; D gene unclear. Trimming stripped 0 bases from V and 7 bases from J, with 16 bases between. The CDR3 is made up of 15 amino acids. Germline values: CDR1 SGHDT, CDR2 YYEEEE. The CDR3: CASSLAGLSVSTQYF. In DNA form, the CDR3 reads TGTGCCAGCAGCTTGGCAGGCCTCAGTGTTTCGACCCAGTACTTC.

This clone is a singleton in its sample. This chain's CDR3 is CAISEGGTSQGYTF. The CDR3 DNA is TGTGCCATCAGTGAGGGGGGGACGTCGCAGGGCTACACCTTC. The gene calls are TRBV10-3 and TRBJ1-2; possibly TRBD1 for D (5 bases). Trimming removed 2 bases from V and 8 bases from J, with 15 bases in between. Germline CDR1 is ENHRY and CDR2 is SYGVKD. CDR3 length: 14 amino acids.

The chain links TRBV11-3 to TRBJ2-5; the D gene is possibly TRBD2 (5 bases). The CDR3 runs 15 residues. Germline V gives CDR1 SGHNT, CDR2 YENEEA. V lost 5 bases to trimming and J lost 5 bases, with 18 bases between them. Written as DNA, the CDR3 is TGTGCCAGCAGCCTGGCGTCGTGGCCGGGGGAGACCCAGTACTTC. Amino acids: CASSLASWPGETQYF.

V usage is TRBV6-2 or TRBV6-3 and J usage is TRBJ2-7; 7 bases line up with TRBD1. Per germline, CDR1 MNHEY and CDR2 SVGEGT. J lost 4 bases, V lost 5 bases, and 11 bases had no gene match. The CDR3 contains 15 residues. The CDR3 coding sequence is TGTGCCAGCAGTCCCCGACAGGGCCTTCTTTACGAGCAGTACTTC. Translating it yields CASSPRQGLLYEQYF.

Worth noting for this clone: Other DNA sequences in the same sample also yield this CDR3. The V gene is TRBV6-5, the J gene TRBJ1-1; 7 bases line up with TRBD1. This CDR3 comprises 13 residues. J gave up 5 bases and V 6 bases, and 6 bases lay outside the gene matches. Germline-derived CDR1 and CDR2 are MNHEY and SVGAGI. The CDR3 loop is CASRRQGWTEAFF. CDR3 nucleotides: TGTGCCAGCAGAAGACAGGGATGGACTGAAGCTTTCTTT.

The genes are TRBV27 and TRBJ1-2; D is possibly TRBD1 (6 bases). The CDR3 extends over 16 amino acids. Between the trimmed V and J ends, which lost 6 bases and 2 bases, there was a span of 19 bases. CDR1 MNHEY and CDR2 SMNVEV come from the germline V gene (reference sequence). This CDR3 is CASSPADQGLNYGYTF. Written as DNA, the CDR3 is TGTGCCAGCAGCCCAGCAGACCAGGGGCTGAACTATGGCTACACCTTC.

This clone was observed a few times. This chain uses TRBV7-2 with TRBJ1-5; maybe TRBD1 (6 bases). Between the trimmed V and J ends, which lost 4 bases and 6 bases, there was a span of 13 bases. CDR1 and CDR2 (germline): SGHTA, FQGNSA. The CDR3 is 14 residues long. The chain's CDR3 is CASSSRGSVQPQHF. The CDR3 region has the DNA TGTGCCAGCAGCTCTAGGGGGTCAGTTCAGCCCCAGCATTTT.

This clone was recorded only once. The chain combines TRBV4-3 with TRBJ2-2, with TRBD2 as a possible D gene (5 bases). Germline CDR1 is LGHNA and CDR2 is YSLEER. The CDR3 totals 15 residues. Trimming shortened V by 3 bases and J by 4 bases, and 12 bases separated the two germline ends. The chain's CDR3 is CASSQSGRATGELFF. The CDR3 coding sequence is TGCGCCAGCAGCCAGAGCGGAAGAGCCACCGGGGAGCTGTTTTTT.

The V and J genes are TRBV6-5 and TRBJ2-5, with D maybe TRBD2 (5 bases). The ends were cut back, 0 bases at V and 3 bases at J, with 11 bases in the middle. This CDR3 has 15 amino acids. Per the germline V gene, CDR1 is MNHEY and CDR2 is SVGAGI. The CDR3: CASSYSFSAKETQYF. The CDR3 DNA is TGTGCCAGCAGTTACTCTTTTAGCGCCAAAGAGACCCAGTACTTC.

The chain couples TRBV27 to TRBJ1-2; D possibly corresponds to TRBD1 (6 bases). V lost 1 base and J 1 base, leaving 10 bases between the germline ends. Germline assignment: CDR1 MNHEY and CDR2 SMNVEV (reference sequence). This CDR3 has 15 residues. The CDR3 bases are TGTGCCAGCAGTTTATGGGCAGGGGTTAACTATGGCTACACCTTC. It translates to CASSLWAGVNYGYTF.

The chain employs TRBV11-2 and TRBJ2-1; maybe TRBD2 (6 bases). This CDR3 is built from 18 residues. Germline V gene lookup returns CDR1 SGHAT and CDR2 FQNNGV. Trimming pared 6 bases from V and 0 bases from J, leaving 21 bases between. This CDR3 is CASRQPALASGSYNEQFF. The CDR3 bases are TGTGCCAGCAGGCAACCAGCCCTAGCGTCCGGCTCCTACAATGAGCAGTTCTTC.

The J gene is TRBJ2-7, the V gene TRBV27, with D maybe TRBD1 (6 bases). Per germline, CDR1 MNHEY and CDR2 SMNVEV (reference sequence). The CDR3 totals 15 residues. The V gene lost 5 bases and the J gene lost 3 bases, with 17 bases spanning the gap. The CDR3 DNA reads TGTGCCAGCAGTCCCCAAGTGGGACAAAACTACGAGCAGTACTTC. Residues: CASSPQVGQNYEQYF.

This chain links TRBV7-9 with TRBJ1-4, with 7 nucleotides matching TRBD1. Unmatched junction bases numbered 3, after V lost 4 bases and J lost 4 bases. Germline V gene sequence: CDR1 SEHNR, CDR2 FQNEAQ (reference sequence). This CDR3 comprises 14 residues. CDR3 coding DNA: TGTGCCAGCAGCTCGACAGGGATTAATGAAAAACTGTTTTTT. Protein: CASSSTGINEKLFF.